The T cell receptor (beta chain) under discussion was sequenced for a study of blood T cell repertoires in COVID-19. Study details: COVID-19 samples, acute and convalescent, were from the United States, Italy and Spain.

Original data processing: Estimation of nucleated cell counts relied on the amplification of reference gene primers. Generated by immunoSEQ multiplex PCR, the TCRdb table keeps only in-frame clones and is missing some. The DNA was the basis for D and trimming; V, J and clone size are from that table. The sample has 65,000 to 85,000 clones; about 90% are singletons. CDR3 length: 15 amino acids. Trimming at V came to 1 base and at J to 7 bases, leaving 6 bases not matched to a gene. Germline lookup yields CDR1 SGHTA and CDR2 FQGNSA. This chain connects TRBV7-2 to TRBJ2-1, with 8 bases matching TRBD1. The TCR sequence derives from a human donor in a cohort sampled during active COVID-19. Sequencing was carried out using peripheral blood. CDR3 protein: CASSLGADRANEQFF. The CDR3, as DNA: TGTGCCAGCAGCTTAGGAGCGGACAGGGCAAATGAGCAGTTCTTC.